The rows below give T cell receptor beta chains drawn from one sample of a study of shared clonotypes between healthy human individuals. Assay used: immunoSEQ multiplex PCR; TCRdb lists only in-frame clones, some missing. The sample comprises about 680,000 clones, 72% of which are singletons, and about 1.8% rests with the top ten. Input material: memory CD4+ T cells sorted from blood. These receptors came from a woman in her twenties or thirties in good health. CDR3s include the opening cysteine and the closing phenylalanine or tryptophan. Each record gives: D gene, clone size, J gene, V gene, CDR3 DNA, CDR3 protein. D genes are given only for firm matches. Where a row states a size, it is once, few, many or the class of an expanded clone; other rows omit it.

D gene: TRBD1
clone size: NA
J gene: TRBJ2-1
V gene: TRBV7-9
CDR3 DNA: TGTGCCAGCAGCTTACCGGGACAGGGGGCTTTTGAGCAGTTCTTC
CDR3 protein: CASSLPGQGAFEQFF

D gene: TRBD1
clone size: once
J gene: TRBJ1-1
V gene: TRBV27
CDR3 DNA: TGTGCCAGCAGTTTCATAGGACAGGGTTCCTTAGAAGCTTTCTTT
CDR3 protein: CASSFIGQGSLEAFF

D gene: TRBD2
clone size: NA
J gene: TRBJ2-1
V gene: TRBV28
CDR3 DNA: TGTGCCAGCAGTTTAATGCTAGCGGGAGGGGTCAATGAGCAGTTCTTC
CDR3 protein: CASSLMLAGGVNEQFF

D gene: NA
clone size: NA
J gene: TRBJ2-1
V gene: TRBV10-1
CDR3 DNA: TGCGCCAGCAGTGAGAGAGGGGGCGCGGGGAATGAGCAGTTCTTC
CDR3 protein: CASSERGGAGNEQFF

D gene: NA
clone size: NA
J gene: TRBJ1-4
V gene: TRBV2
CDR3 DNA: TGTGCCACCAGGGGATCAACTAATGAAAAACTGTTTTTT
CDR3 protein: CATRGSTNEKLFF

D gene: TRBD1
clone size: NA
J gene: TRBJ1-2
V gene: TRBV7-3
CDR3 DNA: TGTGCCAGCAGACAGGGACAGGGGCTGGGTGGCTACACCTTC
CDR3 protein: CASRQGQGLGGYTF

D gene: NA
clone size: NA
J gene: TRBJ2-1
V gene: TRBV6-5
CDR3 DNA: TGTGCCAGCAGTTACTCTCTGATTTACTCCTACAATGAGCAGTTCTTC
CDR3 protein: CASSYSLIYSYNEQFF

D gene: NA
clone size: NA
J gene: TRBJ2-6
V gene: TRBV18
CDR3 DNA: TGTGCCAGCTCACCACCCCGGCTCTCTGGGGCCAACGTCCTGACTTTC
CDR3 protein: CASSPPRLSGANVLTF

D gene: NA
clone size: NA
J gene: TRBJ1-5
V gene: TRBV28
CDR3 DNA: TGTGCCAGTATAACGGTAGGGCAGCCCCAGCATTTT
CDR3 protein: CASITVGQPQHF

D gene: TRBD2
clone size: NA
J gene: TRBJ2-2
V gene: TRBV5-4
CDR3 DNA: TGTGCCAGCAGCTTGGGCGGGAGGGCCATCACCGGGGAGCTGTTTTTT
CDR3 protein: CASSLGGRAITGELFF

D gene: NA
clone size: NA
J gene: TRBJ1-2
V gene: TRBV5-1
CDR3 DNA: TGCGCCAGCAGGTCAAATTCAGGGACCGTCTATGGCTACACCTTC
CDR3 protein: CASRSNSGTVYGYTF

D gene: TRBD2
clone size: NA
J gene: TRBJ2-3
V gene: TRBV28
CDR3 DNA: TGTGCCAGCAGTCGCGGGAGGGCCCCTGATACGCAGTATTTT
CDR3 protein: CASSRGRAPDTQYF

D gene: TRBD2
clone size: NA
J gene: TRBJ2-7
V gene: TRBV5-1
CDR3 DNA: TGCGCCAGCAGCTTTAGCGGGGGTTCCTACGAGCAGTACTTC
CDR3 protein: CASSFSGGSYEQYF

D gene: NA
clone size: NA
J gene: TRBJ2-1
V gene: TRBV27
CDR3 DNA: TGTGCCAGTGGGACCCCGCGAGAGCAGTTCTTC
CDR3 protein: CASGTPREQFF

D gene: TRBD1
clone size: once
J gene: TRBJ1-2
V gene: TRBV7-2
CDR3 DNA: TGTGCCAGCAGCAGGGGACAGCTTAATGAGGATGGCTACACCTTC
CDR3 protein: CASSRGQLNEDGYTF

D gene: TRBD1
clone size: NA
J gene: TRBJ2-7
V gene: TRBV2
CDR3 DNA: TGTGCCAGCAGTGAAGCGGGACAGGGAACGGGAAAGCAGTACTTC
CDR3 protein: CASSEAGQGTGKQYF

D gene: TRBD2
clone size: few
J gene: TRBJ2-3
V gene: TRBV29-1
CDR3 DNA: TGCAGCGTTGAACGGGAGGCAGATACGCAGTATTTT
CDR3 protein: CSVEREADTQYF

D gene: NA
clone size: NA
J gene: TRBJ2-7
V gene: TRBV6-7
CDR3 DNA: TGTGCCAGCAGTTTGCAAGGGGTACTGCCTTCCTACGAGCAGTACTTC
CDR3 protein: CASSLQGVLPSYEQYF

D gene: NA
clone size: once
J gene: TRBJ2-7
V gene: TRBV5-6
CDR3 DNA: TGTGCCAGCAGCTTGTTTGAATACGAGCAGTACTTC
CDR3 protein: CASSLFEYEQYF

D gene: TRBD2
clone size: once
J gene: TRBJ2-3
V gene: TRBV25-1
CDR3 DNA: TGTGCCAGCAGTGTAAAACGGAATAGCGGGAGGGCCTTAGATACGCAGTATTTT
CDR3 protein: CASSVKRNSGRALDTQYF

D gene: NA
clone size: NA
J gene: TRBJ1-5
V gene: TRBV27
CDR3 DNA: TGTGCCAGCAGTTTATCGGGGGGCAATCAGCCCCAGCATTTT
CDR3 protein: CASSLSGGNQPQHF

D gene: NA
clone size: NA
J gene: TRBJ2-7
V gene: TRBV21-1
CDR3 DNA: TGTGCCAGCAGCAAGGGGGTTCGCGGGAGGTGCTACGAGCAGTACTTC
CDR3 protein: CASSKGVRGRCYEQYF

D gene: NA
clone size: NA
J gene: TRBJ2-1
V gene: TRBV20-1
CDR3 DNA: TGCAGTGCGGGACCGGGACCCCAGCAGTTCTTC
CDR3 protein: CSAGPGPQQFF

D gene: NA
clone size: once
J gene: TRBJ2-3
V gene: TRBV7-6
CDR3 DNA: TGTGCCAGCAGCTCAGGGACTCCTCCACGGCAGTATTTT
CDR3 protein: CASSSGTPPRQYF

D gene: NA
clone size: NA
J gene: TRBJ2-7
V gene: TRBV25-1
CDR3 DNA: TGTGCCAGCAGTGAATCCTTATCCTACGAGCAGTACTTC
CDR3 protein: CASSESLSYEQYF

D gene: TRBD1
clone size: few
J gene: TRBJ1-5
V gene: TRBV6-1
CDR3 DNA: TGTGCCAGCAGTGAGCAGGGGGCGAGTCAGCCCCAGCATTTT
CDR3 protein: CASSEQGASQPQHF

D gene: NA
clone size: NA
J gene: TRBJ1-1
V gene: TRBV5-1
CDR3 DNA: TGCGCCAGCAATGGGGGCACACGGGCTTTCTTT
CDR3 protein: CASNGGTRAFF

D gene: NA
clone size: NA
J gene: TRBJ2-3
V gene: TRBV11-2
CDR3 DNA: TGTGCCAGCAGCTTTAGAGCGGAAAGCACAGATACGCAGTATTTT
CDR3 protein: CASSFRAESTDTQYF

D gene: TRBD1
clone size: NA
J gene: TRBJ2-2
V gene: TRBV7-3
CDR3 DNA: TGTGCCAGCAGACGGACAGGGGGCTACACCGGGGAGCTGTTTTTT
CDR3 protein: CASRRTGGYTGELFF

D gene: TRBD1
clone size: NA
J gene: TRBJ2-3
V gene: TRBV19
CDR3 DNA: TGTGCCAGTAGTATCCGGGACAGGGGAACAGATACGCAGTATTTT
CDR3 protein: CASSIRDRGTDTQYF

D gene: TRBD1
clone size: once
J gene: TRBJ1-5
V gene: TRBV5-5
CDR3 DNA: TGTGCCAGCAGCTTACGGGACAGAGATCAGCCCCAGCATTTT
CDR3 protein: CASSLRDRDQPQHF

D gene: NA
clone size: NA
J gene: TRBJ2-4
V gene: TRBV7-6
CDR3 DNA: TGTGCCAGCAGCCCCTTAGCGGACGTAAGAAACATTCAGTACTTC
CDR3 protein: CASSPLADVRNIQYF

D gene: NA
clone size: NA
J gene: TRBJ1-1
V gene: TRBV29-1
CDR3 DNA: TGCAGCGTCGCCTGGGACACCGGGGGGACTGAAGCTTTCTTT
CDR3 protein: CSVAWDTGGTEAFF

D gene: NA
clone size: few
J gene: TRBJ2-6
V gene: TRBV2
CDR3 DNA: TGTGCCAGCACCCTAGTCGCCGGGTCCAACGTCCTGACTTTC
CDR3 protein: CASTLVAGSNVLTF

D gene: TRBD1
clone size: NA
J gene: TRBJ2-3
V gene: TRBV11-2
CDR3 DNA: TGTGCCAGCAGCACCTACACAGGGGGCGGCACAGATACGCAGTATTTT
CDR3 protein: CASSTYTGGGTDTQYF

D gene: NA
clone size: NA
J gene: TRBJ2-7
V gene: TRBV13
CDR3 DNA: TGTGCCAGCAGCCCCCAAGGGAGATACGAGCAGTACTTC
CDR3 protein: CASSPQGRYEQYF